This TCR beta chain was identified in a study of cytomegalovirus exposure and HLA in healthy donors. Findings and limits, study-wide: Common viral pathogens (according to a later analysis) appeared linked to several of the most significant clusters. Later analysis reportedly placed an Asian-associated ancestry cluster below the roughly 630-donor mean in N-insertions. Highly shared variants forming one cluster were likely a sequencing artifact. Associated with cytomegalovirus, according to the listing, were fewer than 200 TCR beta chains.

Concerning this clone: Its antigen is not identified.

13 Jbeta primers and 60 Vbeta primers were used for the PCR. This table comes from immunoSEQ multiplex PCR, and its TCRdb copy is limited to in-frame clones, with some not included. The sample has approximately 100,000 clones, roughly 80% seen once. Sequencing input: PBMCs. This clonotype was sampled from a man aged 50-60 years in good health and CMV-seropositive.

The CDR3 loop is CASSLELDFPYEQYF. The CDR3 DNA reads as TGTGCCAGCAGCTTAGAACTGGACTTCCCCTACGAGCAGTACTTC. The chain joins TRBV11-2 to TRBJ2-7, with a weak D call TRBD2 (5 bases). Germline V lookup: CDR1 SGHAT, CDR2 FQNNGV. This CDR3 region has 15 residues. Trimming took off 0 bases at V and 2 bases at J, with 11 bases between the two ends. The variable domain in full, completed from reference TRBV11-2 and TRBJ2-7, reads EAGVAQSPRYKIIEKRQSVAFWCNPISGHATLYWYQQILGQGPKLLIQFQNNGVVDDSQLPKDRFSAERLKGVDSTLKIQPAKLEDSAVYLCASSLELDFPYEQYFGPGTRLTVT.